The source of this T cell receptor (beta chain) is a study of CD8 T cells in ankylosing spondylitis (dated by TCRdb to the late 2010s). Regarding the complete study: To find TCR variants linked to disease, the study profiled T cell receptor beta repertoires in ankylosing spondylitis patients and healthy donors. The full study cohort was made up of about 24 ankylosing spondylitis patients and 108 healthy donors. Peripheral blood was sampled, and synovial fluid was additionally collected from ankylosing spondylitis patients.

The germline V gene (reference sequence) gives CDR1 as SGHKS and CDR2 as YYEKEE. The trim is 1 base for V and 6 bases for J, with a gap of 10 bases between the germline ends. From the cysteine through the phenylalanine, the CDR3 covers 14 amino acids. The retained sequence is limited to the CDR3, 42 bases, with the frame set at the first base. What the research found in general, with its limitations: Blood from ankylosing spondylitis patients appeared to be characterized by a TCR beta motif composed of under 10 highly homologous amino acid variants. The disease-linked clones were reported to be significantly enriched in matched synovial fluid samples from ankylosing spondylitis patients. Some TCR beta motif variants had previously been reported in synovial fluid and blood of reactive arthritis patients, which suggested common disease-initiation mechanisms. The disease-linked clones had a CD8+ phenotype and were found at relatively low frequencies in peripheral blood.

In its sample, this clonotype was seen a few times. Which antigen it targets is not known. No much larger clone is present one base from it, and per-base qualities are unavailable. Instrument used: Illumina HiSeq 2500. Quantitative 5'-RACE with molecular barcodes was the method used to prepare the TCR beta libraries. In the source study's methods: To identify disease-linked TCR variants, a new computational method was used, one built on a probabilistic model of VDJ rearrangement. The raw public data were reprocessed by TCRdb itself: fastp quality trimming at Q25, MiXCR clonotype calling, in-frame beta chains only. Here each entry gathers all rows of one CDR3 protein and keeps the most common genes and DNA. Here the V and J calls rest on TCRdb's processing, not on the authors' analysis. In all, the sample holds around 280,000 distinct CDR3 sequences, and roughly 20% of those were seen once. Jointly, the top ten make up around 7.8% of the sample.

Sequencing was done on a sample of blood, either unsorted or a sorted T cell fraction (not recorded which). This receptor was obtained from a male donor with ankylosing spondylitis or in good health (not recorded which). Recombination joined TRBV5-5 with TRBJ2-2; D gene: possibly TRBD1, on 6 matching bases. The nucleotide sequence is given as TGTGCCAGCAGCTTGCCGCAGGGGTCCGGGGAGCTGTTTTTT. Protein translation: CASSLPQGSGELFF.